The 23 T cell receptor beta chains below come from one sample, sequenced in a study of T-cell reconstitution after alpha-beta-depleted transplantation in children. Researchers prepared the TCRbeta library using unique molecular identifiers, the study reports. TCRdb re-called the PCR reads through MiXCR, storing one row per CDR3 protein. This repertoire shows about 980,000 distinct CDR3 sequences, about 30% found once; its top ten account for over 25%. Material: PBMCs, mostly from graft donor cells, obtained 360 days after TCRalphabeta/CD19-depleted stem cell transplant. These receptor sequences come from a boy under two years old who had a stem cell transplant for SCID, so the T cells may come from the graft donor.

This clonotype was recorded a few times. The chain combines TRBV5-6 with TRBJ1-5, with a possible D match to TRBD1 (6 bases). The germline V gene has CDR1 SGHDT and CDR2 YYEEEE. The CDR3 covers 16 residues. The germline V and J ends were trimmed by 4 bases and 1 base, with 15 bases remaining between them. In DNA form, the CDR3 reads TGTGCCAGCAGCCGCCGGGGGGCGAACAGCAATCAGCCCCAGCATTTT. It codes for CASSRRGANSNQPQHF. The complete variable domain, with remaining parts taken from reference TRBV5-6 and TRBJ1-5, reads DAGVTQSPTHLIKTRGQQVTLRCSPKSGHDTVSWYQQALGQGPQFIFQYYEEEERQRGNFPDRFSGHQFPNYSSELNVNALLLGDSALYLCASSRRGANSNQPQHFGDGTRLSIL.

The chain uses TRBV5-1 and TRBJ2-3; TRBD2 matches 7 bases. Germline CDR1 reads SGHRS; CDR2 reads YFSETQ. With V trimmed by 4 bases and J by 2 bases, 7 bases remained unmatched. This CDR3 contains 15 residues. CDR3 region: CASSQTGGPTDTQYF. The CDR3 nucleotides read TGCGCCAGCAGCCAGACGGGGGGTCCCACAGATACGCAGTATTTT.

J is TRBJ1-3 and V is TRBV7-2; TRBD1 aligns across 9 bases. Germline loops: CDR1 SGHTA, CDR2 FQGNSA. The CDR3 consists of 17 residues. The ends lost 5 bases at V and 0 bases at J; junction bases unmatched: 8. The CDR3 here is CASSLRTGVFSGNTIYF. In DNA form, the CDR3 reads TGTGCCAGCAGCCTTCGGACAGGGGTCTTCTCTGGAAACACCATATATTTT.

The chain carries TRBV7-2 and TRBJ2-7; D unclear. CDR1 is SGHTA and CDR2 is FQGNSA in the germline V gene. The CDR3 has 14 residues. The germline V and J ends were trimmed by 5 bases and 2 bases, with 13 bases remaining between them. CDR3 sequence (DNA): TGTGCCAGCAGCCCACGTATGTGGGCCTACGAGCAGTACTTC. Its translation: CASSPRMWAYEQYF.

This clonotype came up a few times. The chain employs TRBV5-1 and TRBJ2-5; possibly TRBD1 for D (6 bases). The CDR3 consists of 14 residues. Trimming took 4 bases from V and 2 from J, leaving 12 bases between them. Germline V gene sequence: CDR1 SGHRS, CDR2 YFSETQ. The CDR3 loop is CASSGDRRQETQYF. The CDR3 DNA is TGCGCCAGCAGCGGTGACAGGAGACAAGAGACCCAGTACTTC.

This CDR3 is CASSFVQVKGYEQYF. CDR3 nucleotides: TGTGCCAGCAGCTTCGTTCAGGTTAAGGGGTACGAGCAGTACTTC. This rearrangement joins TRBV7-8 to TRBJ2-7; D is possibly TRBD1 (5 bases). CDR1 is SGHVS and CDR2 is FQNEAQ in the germline V gene. The CDR3 totals 15 residues. With 3 bases removed from V and 4 bases from J, the gap between germline ends came to 16 bases.

A few counts support this clonotype. The rearrangement links TRBV29-1 to TRBJ2-1; the D gene is possibly TRBD1 (5 bases). V lost 2 bases, J lost 8 bases, and 10 bases lay in between. The germline V gene has CDR1 SQVTM and CDR2 ANQGSEA. CDR3 size: 12 residues. CDR3 DNA sequence: TGCAGCGTTGAACCCCCCAGGGATGAGCAGTTCTTC. It translates to CSVEPPRDEQFF.

This clonotype came up a few times. The J gene is TRBJ1-6, the V gene TRBV10-3; TRBD1 matches at 7 bases. The CDR3 contains 19 residues. CDR1 and CDR2 from the germline V gene are ENHRY and SYGVKD. V was pared by 0 bases and J by 2 bases, with 10 bases of the junction left unmatched. The CDR3 DNA is TGTGCCATCAGTGAGTCGATGGGCAGGGGGGTCACCTATAATTCACCCCTCCACTTT. Protein sequence: CAISESMGRGVTYNSPLHF.

The rearrangement links TRBV2 to TRBJ2-7; D possibly corresponds to TRBD2 (6 bases). V shed 1 base and J shed 1 base, with 11 bases lying between them. The CDR3 totals 15 residues. Per the germline V gene, CDR1 is SNHLY and CDR2 is FYNNEI. CDR3 amino acids: CASSEGSGVSYEQYF. In DNA, the CDR3 is TGTGCCAGCAGTGAAGGTTCGGGGGTTTCCTACGAGCAGTACTTC.

This sequence joins TRBV6-1 and TRBJ1-3; TRBD1 aligns across 9 bases. From germline, CDR1 is MNHNS and CDR2 SASEGT. The CDR3 sequence is 15 residues long. Trimming removed 5 bases from V and 4 bases from J; junction bases left unmatched: 6. The CDR3 sequence: CASSQGTGRGNTIYF. Written as DNA, the CDR3 is TGTGCCAGCAGTCAGGGGACAGGGAGGGGAAACACCATATATTTT.

This clonotype came up a few times. This chain uses TRBV29-1 with TRBJ2-3; D perhaps matches TRBD2 (5 bases). This CDR3 region has 15 residues. The V gene lost 0 bases and the J gene lost 6 bases, with 16 bases spanning the gap. Per the germline V gene, CDR1 is SQVTM and CDR2 is ANQGSEA. Written as DNA, the CDR3 is TGCAGCGTTGAAGAATTGGGCGGGTTTGGCGATACGCAGTATTTT. It specifies CSVEELGGFGDTQYF.

This clonotype was detected only a few times. V and J are TRBV10-2 and TRBJ2-1, with TRBD1 as a possible D gene (6 bases). This CDR3 has 15 residues. Germline CDR1 is WSHSY and CDR2 is SAAADI. Trimming took 4 bases from V and 8 from J, leaving 18 bases between them. In DNA, the CDR3 is TGCGCCAGCAGTGTGCAGGGGCCAATTGGCGATGAGCAGTTCTTC. Translated, it gives CASSVQGPIGDEQFF.

This clonotype was picked up a small number of times. The chain combines TRBV6-2 or TRBV6-3 with TRBJ2-7; D is uncertain. The germline CDR1 and CDR2 sequences are MNHEY and SVGEGT. The CDR3 totals 14 residues. Trimming cost V 2 bases and J 0 bases, with 8 bases left between them. CDR3 coding DNA: TGTGCCAGCAGTTACCGGGCGGACTCCTACGAGCAGTACTTC. It yields the protein CASSYRADSYEQYF.

There are a few counts of this clonotype. The V gene is TRBV15, the J gene TRBJ2-1; 9 nucleotides line up with TRBD1. With V trimmed by 3 bases and J by 6 bases, 12 bases remained unmatched. The CDR3 has 17 amino acids. Germline V gives CDR1 LNHNV, CDR2 YYDKDF (reference sequence). CDR3: CATSRGVGTGSGNEQFF. The CDR3 nucleotides read TGTGCCACCAGCAGGGGGGTGGGGACAGGGAGTGGCAATGAGCAGTTCTTC.

V gene TRBV5-1 combines with J gene TRBJ1-1; maybe TRBD1 (5 bases). The V end was cut by 4 bases, the J end by 2 bases, with 18 bases between. Germline CDR1 SGHRS, CDR2 YFSETQ. The CDR3 is 16 amino acids. CDR3 region: CASSGNLGQGNTEAFF. The CDR3 DNA follows: TGCGCCAGCAGCGGTAACCTTGGGCAGGGAAACACTGAAGCTTTCTTT.

V is TRBV5-5 and J is TRBJ1-1; D is unresolved. V was shortened by 0 bases and J by 4 bases, with 16 bases between the two germline ends. There are 16 residues in the CDR3. CDR1 is SGHKS, CDR2 YYEKEE, per germline (reference sequence). The CDR3 DNA is TGTGCCAGCAGCTTGGCTGGAGCAGTGTCGTTCACTGAAGCTTTCTTT. Amino acid sequence: CASSLAGAVSFTEAFF. The whole variable domain, remainder taken from reference TRBV5-5 and TRBJ1-1, is DAGVTQSPTHLIKTRGQQVTLRCSPISGHKSVSWYQQVLGQGPQFIFQYYEKEERGRGNFPDRFSARQFPNYSSELNVNALLLGDSALYLCASSLAGAVSFTEAFFGQGTRLTVV.

This clonotype was seen a handful of times. The chain uses TRBV5-1 and TRBJ2-3; unclear D gene. Trimming shortened V by 6 bases and J by 2 bases, and 10 bases separated the two germline ends. The germline CDR1 and CDR2 sequences are SGHRS and YFSETQ. This CDR3 region has 13 residues. In nucleotides, the CDR3 is TGCGCCAGCATAGAGGACCACACAGATACGCAGTATTTT. It specifies CASIEDHTDTQYF.

The rearrangement uses TRBV28 and TRBJ2-1; tentatively, D is TRBD1 (6 bases). The ends were cut back, 3 bases at V and 7 bases at J, with 16 bases in the middle. The CDR3 is 15 amino acids. Germline V CDR1 and CDR2: MDHEN, SYDVKM. The CDR3 reads CASSFIRGVWNEQFF. DNA for the CDR3: TGTGCCAGCAGTTTCATCAGGGGCGTATGGAATGAGCAGTTCTTC.

Only one count was recorded for this clonotype. The chain links TRBV6-5 to TRBJ1-1; 7 nucleotides line up with TRBD1. Germline V gene data show CDR1 as MNHEY and CDR2 as SVGAGI. The CDR3 is 15 amino acids. J lost 10 bases, V lost 4 bases, and 15 bases had no gene match. CDR3 loop: CASSSRGRTPWVAFF. CDR3 in DNA: TGTGCCAGCAGTTCTAGGGGGCGCACCCCCTGGGTAGCTTTCTTT.

The V gene is TRBV28, the J gene TRBJ2-2; D perhaps matches TRBD1 (6 bases). V lost 7 bases and J lost 6, with 18 bases in between. The V gene's germline CDR1 is MDHEN and CDR2 SYDVKM. The CDR3 loop spans 15 amino acids. The CDR3 here is CASKKDSQGSGELFF. Here the CDR3 DNA reads TGTGCCAGCAAGAAGGACAGTCAAGGGTCCGGGGAGCTGTTTTTT. The full variable domain, in which reference TRBV28 and TRBJ2-2 provide the parts outside the CDR3, is DVKVTQSSRYLVKRTGEKVFLECVQDMDHENMFWYRQDPGLGLRLIYFSYDVKMKEKGDIPEGYSVSREKKERFSLILESASTNQTSMYLCASKKDSQGSGELFFGEGSRLTVL.

In this sample, this clonotype turned up a few times. The chain couples TRBV15 to TRBJ2-5; unclear D gene. V was cut by 8 bases and J by 4 bases, with 14 bases left in between. The CDR3 length is 13 residues. Looked up from germline, CDR1 is LNHNV and CDR2 is YYDKDF (reference sequence). The CDR3 reads CATCLRPGETQYF. CDR3 coding DNA: TGTGCCACCTGTCTCCGTCCGGGAGAGACCCAGTACTTC.

The gene calls are TRBV6-4 and TRBJ1-1; no reliable D call. Trimming left V 3 bases short and J 0 bases short, with 5 bases between. The CDR3 covers 13 residues. Germline V gives CDR1 MRHNA, CDR2 SNTAGT. The DNA for the CDR3 is TGTGCCAGCAGTGAGCAAGTGAACACTGAAGCTTTCTTT. Amino acids: CASSEQVNTEAFF.

This clonotype came up a few times. J is TRBJ1-1 and V is TRBV12-3 or TRBV12-4; D call uncertain. V lost 2 bases and J 1 base, leaving 11 bases between the germline ends. The CDR3 sequence is 15 residues long. The CDR3 sequence: CASSLPMSRNTEAFF. CDR3 nucleotide sequence: TGTGCCAGCAGTTTACCTATGAGCCGGAACACTGAAGCTTTCTTT.